This is a list of T cell receptor beta chains from one sample in a study of regulatory T cells in long-lasting Graves disease. TCRdb re-called the multiplex PCR reads with MiXCR, one entry per CDR3 protein. The sample holds about 620,000 distinct CDR3 sequences, about 15% seen once. The sample was also linked to a second study, of T cells in Graves' hyperthyroidism and ophthalmopathy.

This specimen consisted of peripheral blood mononuclear cells (PBMCs), obtained at new diagnosis, from a patient treated with antithyroid drugs. The receptor source for this set is a woman aged 25 to 45 with Graves disease. Each CDR3 is given with its conserved first and last residue. A D gene is named only where the DNA matches it firmly. Clone size is not always given. Where it is, it says once, few, many or a class for expanded clones.

v_call	j_call	d_call	clone_size	cdr3_length	cdr3_aa	cdr3_nt
TRBV27	TRBJ1-2	-	few	15	CASSFGGAFNYGYTF	TGTGCCAGCTCGTTCGGGGGGGCTTTTAACTATGGCTACACCTTC
TRBV4-1	TRBJ1-1	-	many	18	CASSQALPRFTGNTEAFF	TGCGCCAGCAGCCAAGCCTTACCAAGGTTTACGGGGAACACTGAAGCTTTCTTT
TRBV10-3	TRBJ2-5	-	many	14	CAISESDWGETQYF	TGTGCCATCAGTGAGTCGGACTGGGGAGAGACCCAGTACTTC
TRBV15	TRBJ2-1	TRBD1	-	17	CATSRVLPWTGNNEQFF	TGTGCCACCAGCAGAGTCCTTCCGTGGACAGGGAACAATGAGCAGTTCTTC
TRBV6-2/TRBV6-3	TRBJ1-5	TRBD1	-	16	CASRDGQGNSNQPQHF	TGTGCCAGCAGAGACGGACAGGGTAATAGCAATCAGCCCCAGCATTTT
TRBV4-1	TRBJ2-6	-	-	18	CASSQVAQRTAGANVLTF	TGCGCCAGCAGCCAAGTAGCGCAAAGAACGGCTGGGGCCAACGTCCTGACTTTC
TRBV19	TRBJ1-1	TRBD1	few	13	CASGDRESTEAFF	TGTGCCAGTGGCGACAGGGAGAGCACTGAAGCTTTCTTT
TRBV20-1	TRBJ1-5	TRBD1	many	15	CSARLRDRANQPQHF	TGCAGTGCTAGACTCAGAGACAGGGCCAATCAGCCCCAGCATTTT
TRBV6-1	TRBJ1-2	-	many	15	CASSPERRQANGYTF	TGTGCCAGCAGTCCCGAAAGGAGACAGGCGAATGGCTACACCTTC
TRBV7-8	TRBJ1-2	-	many	15	CASSLERERLYGYTF	TGTGCCAGCAGCCTCGAACGGGAGCGCCTGTATGGCTACACCTTC
TRBV28	TRBJ2-7	TRBD2	-	14	CASRASGGSCEQYF	TGTGCCAGCAGGGCTAGCGGGGGTTCCTGCGAGCAGTACTTC
TRBV7-9	TRBJ2-1	-	-	16	CASSLLDRSSYNEQFF	TGTGCCAGCAGCTTACTCGACCGAAGCTCCTACAATGAGCAGTTCTTC
TRBV7-8	TRBJ1-6	-	-	16	CASSLVPGTTRSPLHF	TGTGCCAGCAGCTTAGTCCCCGGGACAACCCGTTCACCCCTCCACTTT
TRBV18	TRBJ1-2	-	many	15	CASSPDGIYIWSYTF	TGTGCCAGCTCGCCCGACGGAATTTACATATGGAGCTACACCTTC
TRBV28	TRBJ2-1	TRBD1	many	15	CASSQGAGRRGEQFF	TGTGCCAGCAGTCAGGGGGCGGGGCGGAGGGGGGAGCAGTTCTTC
TRBV19	TRBJ1-5	-	few	13	CASSIVRGQPQHF	TGTGCCAGTAGTATAGTTCGGGGTCAGCCCCAGCATTTT
TRBV12-3/TRBV12-4	TRBJ1-4	TRBD1	many	15	CASSSLRTGSEKLFF	TGTGCCAGCAGCTCCTTGAGGACAGGGTCCGAAAAACTGTTTTTT
TRBV7-6	TRBJ2-7	-	many	15	CASSLYAGTKYEQYF	TGTGCCAGCAGCTTATATGCGGGCACTAAGTACGAGCAGTACTTC
TRBV29-1	TRBJ2-7	-	few	15	CSASLGTQITYEQYF	TGCAGCGCCTCTTTGGGGACACAGATTACCTACGAGCAGTACTTC
TRBV24-1	TRBJ1-1	-	many	12	CATIRSSGNAFF	TGTGCCACCATACGGAGTTCCGGGAATGCTTTCTTT
TRBV7-2	TRBJ1-6	-	few	16	CASSLVRTANNSPLHF	TGTGCCAGCAGCTTAGTGAGGACGGCCAATAATTCACCCCTCCACTTT
TRBV24-1	TRBJ1-2	-	-	13	CATRDFRLYGYTF	TGTGCCACCAGAGATTTCAGACTCTATGGCTACACCTTC
TRBV20-1	TRBJ2-5	-	-	15	CSAREGTVPFGTQYF	TGCAGTGCTAGGGAGGGGACAGTCCCCTTTGGGACCCAGTACTTC
TRBV12-3/TRBV12-4	TRBJ1-2	-	many	12	CASSLALYGYTF	TGTGCCAGCAGTTTAGCGCTCTATGGCTACACCTTC
TRBV6-5	TRBJ2-7	-	many	14	CASSYSYSPYEQYF	TGTGCCAGCAGTTACTCGTACAGCCCCTACGAGCAGTACTTC
TRBV19	TRBJ1-5	TRBD1	few	16	CASRDRGGPSNQPQHF	TGTGCCAGCCGGGACAGGGGCGGCCCTAGCAATCAGCCCCAGCATTTT
TRBV5-1	TRBJ2-5	-	few	13	CASTGQNQETQYF	TGCGCCAGCACCGGCCAGAACCAAGAGACCCAGTACTTC
TRBV5-5	TRBJ1-2	-	-	14	CASSLLQANYGYTF	TGTGCCAGCAGCTTGCTCCAAGCTAACTATGGCTACACCTTC
TRBV6-1	TRBJ2-1	TRBD2	-	12	CASRPGLASYFF	TGTGCCAGCAGACCGGGACTAGCTTCCTACTTCTTC